This T cell receptor (beta chain) was recovered during a study of blood T cells in healthy people across ages. Combining a sample-barcoded 5' primer with a J-beta primer mix, a second PCR ran for about 6 to 11 cycles. Each CDR3 protein gets one entry after TCRdb re-called the 5' RACE reads with MiXCR. The repertoire consists of about 780,000 distinct CDR3 sequences, with 20% to 30% occurring once and the leading ten covering about 3%. V was shortened by 2 bases and J by 6 bases, with 11 bases between the two germline ends. The CDR3 has 14 residues. CDR1 is SGHTA, CDR2 FQGNSA, per germline. Total RNA extraction produced at least 5.5 micrograms (per sample) for the study. To note about this clonotype: Its antigen is as yet unknown.

Study-wide findings and caveats: It was held that diversity estimates obtained from one million T cells represented underestimates. Diversity of TCR beta per million T cells declined in a roughly linear way with age.

These data also formed part of another study, on T cells of mothers and their children. That paper adds: All donors were healthy and Caucasian; they were a few mothers and their six children.

The TCR comes from a boy under 18 in good health. V usage is TRBV7-2 and J usage is TRBJ2-1; no clear D. Source material: blood. CDR3 DNA sequence: TGTGCCAGCAGCTTAAGATTGGCAACCAATGAGCAGTTCTTC. Protein sequence: CASSLRLATNEQFF.